This T cell receptor (beta chain) was obtained from a study of molecular identifiers for immune sequencing clone quantification. Trimming took 6 bases from V and 4 from J, leaving 12 bases between them. Germline V gene sequence: CDR1 MNHEY, CDR2 SVGAGI. The CDR3 runs to 13 residues. At least ten counts were recorded for this clonotype. One entry per CDR3 protein results from TCRdb running MiXCR on the PCR reads. Of about half a million distinct CDR3 sequences in the sample, roughly 26% were seen once. Preparation of naive CD8 libraries involved roughly 17,000 to 1,000,000 sorted cells and 10%, 30% or 50% RNA. The sorting of naive CD8 T cells used the CD8+CD4-CCR7+CD45RA+ phenotype.

The specimen was naive CD8+ T cells from blood, with Jurkat cell RNA spiked in. The subset was: FACS-sorted CD8+CD4-CCR7+CD45RA+ naive T cells. The chain carries TRBV6-5 and TRBJ1-2, with D hard to call. This clonotype was obtained from a human donor in good health. Some libraries in this study had Jurkat cell RNA spiked in. The CDR3 nucleotides are TGTGCCAGCAGCCACCCAGAACGCTATGGCTACACCTTC. Amino acids: CASSHPERYGYTF.